Presented here are 13 T cell receptor beta chains from one specimen sequenced in a study of T cell responses to AZD1222 COVID-19 vaccine. Assay used: immunoSEQ multiplex PCR; TCRdb lists only in-frame clones, some missing. The table has approximately 120,000 clones, approximately 88% seen once. Material: peripheral blood, obtained on day 0 of AZD1222 vaccination. The receptors were gathered from an adult in good health.

This clone showed up just once. The V call is TRBV2, the J call TRBJ1-5; the D is unclear. The CDR3 is 15 amino acids. Germline assignment: CDR1 SNHLY and CDR2 FYNNEI. Deletions cut 2 bases from V and 3 bases from J, with 11 bases between. The DNA of the CDR3 is TGTGCCAGCAGTGAACTTGGAGGAAACAATCAGCCCCAGCATTTT. The encoded protein is CASSELGGNNQPQHF. Full variable domain (rest looked up from reference TRBV2 and TRBJ1-5): EPEVTQTPSHQVTQMGQEVILRCVPISNHLYFYWYRQILGQKVEFLVSFYNNEISEKSEIFDDQFSVERPDGSNFTLKIRSTKLEDSAMYFCASSELGGNNQPQHFGDGTRLSIL.

The rearrangement joins TRBV2 to TRBJ1-2; 7 nucleotides agree with TRBD1. The V segment lost 2 bases and the J segment 0 bases; nucleotides outside the gene matches: 0. Germline CDR1 is SNHLY and CDR2 is FYNNEI. The CDR3 totals 14 residues. This CDR3 is CASSEQGANYGYTF. CDR3 nucleotide sequence: TGTGCCAGCAGTGAACAGGGGGCTAACTATGGCTACACCTTC.

The rearrangement links TRBV7-9 to TRBJ1-1; D possibly corresponds to TRBD1 (6 bases). The CDR3 sequence is 18 residues long. Trimming removed 1 base at V and 1 base at J, with 19 bases between. The V gene's germline CDR1 is SEHNR and CDR2 FQNEAQ (reference sequence). The CDR3 bases are TGTGCCAGCAGCTTAGAGGCGGGTAAGGGACATTCGAACACTGAAGCTTTCTTT. Its protein product is CASSLEAGKGHSNTEAFF.

This chain joins TRBV4-3 and TRBJ1-1; 10 positions match TRBD1. J gave up 3 bases and V 2 bases, and 3 bases lay outside the gene matches. Germline-derived CDR1 and CDR2 are LGHNA and YSLEER. There are 15 residues in the CDR3. CDR3 DNA sequence: TGCGCCAGCAGCCAAATTGGGACAGGGGACACTGAAGCTTTCTTT. Amino acids: CASSQIGTGDTEAFF.

The V and J genes are TRBV18 and TRBJ1-1; TRBD1 is a possible D gene (5 bases). This CDR3 has 15 amino acids. In germline, CDR1 is KGHSH, CDR2 LQKENI. V lost 6 bases to trimming and J lost 5 bases, with 19 bases between them. CDR3 residues: CASSLVSGTQTEAFF. CDR3 DNA sequence: TGTGCCAGCTCCCTCGTATCCGGGACGCAAACTGAAGCTTTCTTT.

The genes are TRBV5-8 and TRBJ1-5; 7 positions match TRBD1. V lost 0 bases to trimming and J lost 0 bases; unmatched junction nucleotides: 6. The CDR3 consists of 17 residues. The germline CDR1 and CDR2 sequences are SGHTS and YDEGEE. The DNA for the CDR3 is TGTGCCAGCAGCTTGGGGTGGGACAGCTATAGCAATCAGCCCCAGCATTTT. Translating gives CASSLGWDSYSNQPQHF.

J is TRBJ1-3 and V is TRBV7-3; 7 bases map to TRBD1. The V gene's germline CDR1 is SGHTA and CDR2 FQGTGA. The CDR3 sequence is 18 residues long. V shed 5 bases, J shed 2 bases, and the junction held 15 bases outside the gene matches. CDR3 residues: CASSITGDRDYPGNTIYF. The DNA of the CDR3 is TGTGCCAGCAGCATCACAGGAGACAGGGATTACCCTGGAAACACCATATATTTT.

In regard to this clone: Different DNA sequences within this sample yield the same CDR3. V and J are TRBV5-1 and TRBJ2-7, with 8 bases lining up with TRBD1. The CDR3 contains 14 residues. CDR1 and CDR2 from the germline V gene are SGHRS and YFSETQ. Unmatched junction bases numbered 6, after V lost 0 bases and J lost 7 bases. This CDR3 reads CASSLGQGASEQYF. In DNA, the CDR3 is TGCGCCAGCAGCTTGGGGCAGGGGGCAAGTGAGCAGTACTTC. Full variable domain (remainder filled in from reference TRBV5-1 and TRBJ2-7): KAGVTQTPRYLIKTRGQQVTLSCSPISGHRSVSWYQQTPGQGLQFLFEYFSETQRNKGNFPGRFSGRQFSNSRSEMNVSTLELGDSALYLCASSLGQGASEQYFGPGTRLTVT.

The CDR3 reads CASSPDRDSCNSPLHF. In DNA form, the CDR3 reads TGTGCCAGCAGCCCTGACAGGGACAGTTGTAATTCACCCCTCCACTTT. The V gene is TRBV21-1, the J gene TRBJ1-6; the table calls TRBD1, which could not be checked here. TRBV21-1 is a pseudogene segment. The CDR3 has 16 residues.

The V and J genes are TRBV14 and TRBJ2-4; D perhaps matches TRBD1 (6 bases). Between the trimmed V and J ends, which lost 0 bases and 5 bases, there was a span of 14 bases. From germline, CDR1 is SGHDN and CDR2 FVKESK. The CDR3 is 16 amino acids. The CDR3 spells CASSQDRGGYQNIQYF. The CDR3, as DNA: TGTGCCAGCAGCCAAGATAGAGGGGGATACCAAAACATTCAGTACTTC. The complete variable domain, with remaining parts taken from reference TRBV14 and TRBJ2-4, reads EAGVTQFPSHSVIEKGQTVTLRCDPISGHDNLYWYRRVMGKEIKFLLHFVKESKQDESGMPNNRFLAERTGGTYSTLKVQPAELEDSGVYFCASSQDRGGYQNIQYFGAGTRLSVL.

In DNA, the CDR3 is TGTGCCAGCAGCCCAGGCGGGGGGACAGGGCTGCTCGGAAAACTGTTTTTT. It yields the protein CASSPGGGTGLLGKLFF. The rearrangement joins TRBV7-9 to TRBJ1-4; the match to TRBD1 covers 9 bases. The germline V gene encodes CDR1 SEHNR and CDR2 FQNEAQ (reference sequence). The CDR3 extends over 17 amino acids. The V gene end was trimmed by 5 bases and the J gene end by 10 bases; junction bases not matched to a gene: 17.

V gene TRBV4-2 combines with J gene TRBJ2-3; 16 nucleotides line up with TRBD2. The CDR3 runs to 17 residues. Germline V gives CDR1 LGHNA, CDR2 YNFKEQ. V lost 3 bases, J lost 5 bases, and 5 bases stayed unmatched. CDR3 sequence reads: CASSQGLAGGQVDTQYF. CDR3 sequence (DNA): TGTGCCAGCAGCCAGGGACTAGCGGGAGGGCAGGTAGATACGCAGTATTTT.

The CDR3 DNA sequence: TGTGCCAGCAGCCCGACAGCCAGTACTGAAGCTTTCTTT. Its translation: CASSPTASTEAFF. V and J are TRBV13 and TRBJ1-1; D perhaps matches TRBD1 (5 bases). The V end lost 5 bases, the J end lost 5 bases, and 12 bases lay between the germline ends. The CDR3 runs to 13 residues. Germline lookup yields CDR1 PRHDT and CDR2 FYEKMQ (reference sequence).